These 18 T cell receptor beta chains were all obtained from the same sample, sequenced in a study of T cell responses to AZD1222 COVID-19 vaccine. The assay was immunoSEQ multiplex PCR, and TCRdb's table has in-frame clones only and misses some. The data contain some 200,000 clones, 90% to 95% of them singletons. Sequencing was performed on peripheral blood, taken on day 0 of MenACWY control vaccination. These receptors were collected from an adult in good health.

J is TRBJ1-5 and V is TRBV19, with D tentatively TRBD1 (5 bases). Germline V gene lookup returns CDR1 LNHDA and CDR2 SQIVND (reference sequence). The V gene lost 2 bases and the J gene lost 0 bases, with 8 bases spanning the gap. The CDR3 has 15 residues. The CDR3 DNA sequence: TGTGCCAGTAGTATATGGGGCTATAGCAATCAGCCCCAGCATTTT. This gives the protein CASSIWGYSNQPQHF.

The genes are TRBV6-5 and TRBJ1-2; D remains ambiguous. V was trimmed by 0 bases and J by 6 bases, leaving 17 bases between them. The CDR3 consists of 16 residues. CDR1 is MNHEY and CDR2 is SVGAGI in the germline V gene. The CDR3 loop reads CASSYSTRADRDGYTF. CDR3 nucleotide sequence: TGTGCCAGCAGTTACTCAACGAGGGCAGATCGGGATGGCTACACCTTC.

The rearrangement links TRBV6-5 to TRBJ1-1, with a possible D match to TRBD1 (6 bases). V lost 6 bases to trimming and J lost 1 base, with 9 bases between them. This CDR3 is 13 amino acids long. Germline V gene data show CDR1 as MNHEY and CDR2 as SVGAGI. The DNA for the CDR3 is TGTGCCAGCAGCTGGACAGCGAACACTGAAGCTTTCTTT. Translated, it gives CASSWTANTEAFF.

This chain connects TRBV27 to TRBJ2-1; 9 nucleotides align to TRBD1. The CDR3 sequence is 15 residues long. V lost 5 bases and J lost 6; bases outside the gene matches: 8. The germline gives CDR1 MNHEY, CDR2 SMNVEV (reference sequence). CDR3 amino acids: CASSLSGTGSNEQFF. CDR3 DNA sequence: TGTGCCAGCAGTCTCTCCGGGACAGGGTCCAATGAGCAGTTCTTC.

The V gene is TRBV19, the J gene TRBJ1-3; D gene unclear. The germline gives CDR1 LNHDA, CDR2 SQIVND (reference sequence). This CDR3 region has 15 residues. Deletions cut 3 bases from V and 0 bases from J, with 9 bases between. CDR3 sequence reads: CASSIPRTSGNTIYF. The CDR3 DNA sequence: TGTGCCAGTAGTATCCCCAGAACCTCTGGAAACACCATATATTTT.

V is TRBV29-1 and J is TRBJ1-4, with D tentatively TRBD1 (5 bases). Germline V gene lookup returns CDR1 SQVTM and CDR2 ANQGSEA. V was cut by 7 bases and J by 8 bases, with 14 bases left in between. The CDR3 runs to 12 residues. CDR3 DNA: TGCAGCGGGGGGTGGCACGGAGAAAAACTGTTTTTT. Protein: CSGGWHGEKLFF.

This rearrangement joins TRBV7-9 to TRBJ2-2; no reliable D call. V shed 0 bases and J shed 6 bases, with 11 bases lying between them. The germline V gene encodes CDR1 SEHNR and CDR2 FQNEAQ (reference sequence). The CDR3 extends over 15 amino acids. In nucleotides, the CDR3 is TGTGCCAGCAGCTTAGCGCAACTATTGGCCGGGGAGCTGTTTTTT. Translation gives CASSLAQLLAGELFF.

This clone has only a few counts. The V call is TRBV3-1 (or the pseudogene TRBV3-2), the J call TRBJ1-3, with 7 bases fitting TRBD1. J was trimmed by 4 bases and V by 6 bases; bases with no gene match: 15. Germline lookup yields CDR1 LGHDT and CDR2 YNNKEL (reference sequence). This CDR3 region has 17 residues. The CDR3 here is CASSHDLLTGRGNTIYF. In DNA, the CDR3 is TGTGCCAGCAGTCATGACCTCTTGACAGGGCGAGGAAACACCATATATTTT.

This rearrangement joins TRBV5-1 to TRBJ1-1; D is perhaps TRBD1 (5 bases). V lost 5 bases, J lost 1 base, and 12 bases lay in between. Germline-derived CDR1 and CDR2 are SGHRS and YFSETQ. There are 14 residues in the CDR3. The CDR3 sequence is CASRRDGRNTEAFF. CDR3 in DNA: TGCGCCAGCAGGCGGGACGGCCGGAACACTGAAGCTTTCTTT. Complete variable domain (other parts from reference TRBV5-1 and TRBJ1-1): KAGVTQTPRYLIKTRGQQVTLSCSPISGHRSVSWYQQTPGQGLQFLFEYFSETQRNKGNFPGRFSGRQFSNSRSEMNVSTLELGDSALYLCASRRDGRNTEAFFGQGTRLTVV.

This clone was seen only a few times. V usage is TRBV3-1 (or the pseudogene TRBV3-2) and J usage is TRBJ1-2; tentative D call: TRBD1 (5 bases). CDR1 and CDR2 (germline): LGHDT, YNNKEL (reference sequence). Trimming removed 0 bases at V and 7 bases at J, with 15 bases between. This CDR3 is built from 15 residues. The CDR3 DNA reads TGTGCCAGCAGCCAAGATCAGAACAGGCCGGGTGGCTACACCTTC. Protein product: CASSQDQNRPGGYTF.

This chain uses TRBV12-3 or TRBV12-4 with TRBJ1-5; unclear D gene. Trimming removed 11 bases from V and 1 base from J, with 9 bases in between. The CDR3 has 12 residues. CDR3 nucleotides: TGTGCCGCAGGTTGGAGCAATCAGCCCCAGCATTTT. Its protein product is CAAGWSNQPQHF.

The rearrangement links TRBV5-6 to TRBJ1-2; TRBD1 might be the D (5 bases). This CDR3 has 15 amino acids. CDR1 is SGHDT and CDR2 is YYEEEE in the germline V gene. The ends were cut back, 0 bases at V and 7 bases at J, with 16 bases in the middle. The CDR3 region has the DNA TGTGCCAGCAGCTTGGGCTTCATCGGGGGGAGTGGCTACACCTTC. It translates to CASSLGFIGGSGYTF.

The chain couples TRBV5-6 to TRBJ2-5, with D perhaps matching TRBD1 or TRBD2 (5 bases each). CDR1 is SGHDT, CDR2 YYEEEE, per germline. The CDR3 consists of 13 residues. Trimming left V 7 bases short and J 5 bases short, with 15 bases between. CDR3 coding DNA: TGTGCCAGCTTAAGGGGCCGCGGGGAGACCCAGTACTTC. Translating gives CASLRGRGETQYF.

This chain's CDR3 is CASSLKLQYTEAFF. The CDR3 DNA reads as TGTGCCAGCAGCTTAAAATTACAATACACTGAAGCTTTCTTT. This rearrangement joins TRBV7-8 to TRBJ1-1, with D unclear. The germline V and J ends were trimmed by 2 bases and 3 bases, with 10 bases remaining between them. There are 14 residues in the CDR3. The germline CDR1 and CDR2 sequences are SGHVS and FQNEAQ. The full variable domain, rest sourced from reference TRBV7-8 and TRBJ1-1, is GAGVSQSPRYKVAKRGQDVALRCDPISGHVSLFWYQQALGQGPEFLTYFQNEAQLDKSGLPSDRFFAERPEGSVSTLKIQRTQQEDSAVYLCASSLKLQYTEAFFGQGTRLTVV.

This rearrangement joins TRBV29-1 to TRBJ1-3; no clear D. The germline gives CDR1 SQVTM, CDR2 ANQGSEA. This CDR3 has 14 amino acids. The germline V and J ends were trimmed by 2 bases and 4 bases, with 12 bases remaining between them. The CDR3 spells CSVESNSAGNTIYF. CDR3 DNA sequence: TGCAGCGTTGAATCCAATTCGGCCGGAAACACCATATATTTT.

This chain connects TRBV4-3 to TRBJ1-3; D not resolved. There are 16 residues in the CDR3. Germline assignment: CDR1 LGHNA and CDR2 YSLEER. V dropped 0 bases and J dropped 0 bases, with 9 bases sitting between them. Written as DNA, the CDR3 is TGCGCCAGCAGCCAAGATGGCGGGATCTCTGGAAACACCATATATTTT. This codes for CASSQDGGISGNTIYF.

The J gene is TRBJ1-1, the V gene TRBV7-2, with D unresolved. Per the germline V gene, CDR1 is SGHTA and CDR2 is FQGNSA. CDR3 length: 14 residues. V was shortened by 2 bases and J by 1 base, with 8 bases between the two germline ends. CDR3 amino acids: CASSLREGNTEAFF. The CDR3 nucleotides are TGTGCCAGCAGCTTAAGGGAGGGGAACACTGAAGCTTTCTTT.

The rearrangement joins TRBV3-1 (or the pseudogene TRBV3-2) to TRBJ1-2; 7 nucleotides match TRBD1. V shed 0 bases and J 4 bases; nucleotides not matched to a gene: 8. The CDR3 consists of 16 residues. In germline, CDR1 is LGHDT, CDR2 YNNKEL (reference sequence). CDR3 sequence reads: CASSQDWAGGAYGYTF. The CDR3 region has the DNA TGTGCCAGCAGCCAAGACTGGGCAGGGGGGGCCTATGGCTACACCTTC.